Reported below is one T cell receptor (beta chain). Its target antigen remains unknown. The sample holds no much larger clone one base away, and base qualities are not on file. Explained via the paper, the time point label denotes: blood sample drawn before combined kidney and bone marrow transplant. Thawed PBMCs were FACS-sorted into unstimulated Tregs (CD4+CD25+CD127-), CD4+ non-Tregs (CD4+CD25-), CD4 cells and CD8 cells. Prior to Treg sorting, thawed PBMCs were rested overnight at 37 degrees C with around 220 IU/ml IL-2. The patients were a few recipients of combined kidney and bone marrow transplants from the ITN036ST trial, and samples were available only from these trial subjects. Healthy control blood was processed to PBMCs with a Ficoll density gradient and then cryopreserved, whereas patient PBMCs were collected both before and after transplant. This sample stems from a study of Tregs in tolerant kidney transplant recipients (dated by TCRdb to between 2018 and 2021). Broadly, across the study: The transplants used related donors along with nonmyeloablative bone marrow transplantation, and in the human trials mixed chimerism was transient. The study applied TCRbeta sequencing to find donor-specific regulatory T cells before combined kidney and bone marrow transplantation and then followed those same cells after transplant. Summary of the overall study and its limitations: In tolerant patients, donor-specific Tregs expanded more than Tregs overall, which suggests antigen-driven rather than nonspecific expansion. The study was constrained by small patient numbers, and validation of the findings is required in larger populations and under other immunosuppression protocols. Because the PCR primers were changed over time for some patients, nucleotide-level comparison could not be performed across the samples from those patients. The most biologically relevant and donor-specific TCRbeta repertoire appeared to be identified by expanding Tregs with activated donor B cells. Although technical replication error seemed to be minimal, the question of biological reproducibility was not addressed directly.

For TCRbeta CDR3 sequencing, genomic DNA from the sorted cells was extracted using the QIAGEN DNeasy Blood and Tissue Kit. High-throughput TCRbeta CDR3 sequencing, including PCR amplification with bias correction and internal controls, was performed commercially through immunoSEQ. From the authors' description of their analysis: Unique productive TCRbeta sequences were defined by CDR3 nucleotide sequence where primers matched, and otherwise by CDR3 amino acid sequence together with Vbeta and Jbeta genes. To correct sorting error, sequences shared between sorted populations at a frequency ratio of 2:1 or less were removed; the rest were assigned to the higher population. A sequence counted as donor-reactive if, in CFSE-low cells, the sequence had a frequency of at least 0.01% and was expanded at least 5-fold compared with unstimulated cells. Repertoire divergence was quantified by Jensen-Shannon divergence using the top 100 TCRbeta sequences ranked by frequency. For samples with multiple sequencing runs, sorting error was corrected separately for each run before the runs were pooled. The table was pulled from immuneACCESS by TCRdb, which kept in-frame rearrangements only. Such tables lose some clones; where checked, under half of the loss comes from unresolved V genes, and the rest has no known cause. The V and J calls and clone size come from that table; D and trimming were worked out from the DNA. Here the sample has about 78,000 clones; around 93% occur a single time. Approximately 0.3% of the sample is in the top ten clones.

V loses 1 base of germline sequence and J loses 0 bases, and the interval between the two ends is 17 bases. CDR1 and CDR2 were assigned from the germline V gene as MGHRA and YSYEKL. The CDR3 holds 18 amino acids from the cysteine to the phenylalanine. Only the CDR3 DNA is retained, 54 bases long and in frame from the first base. This receptor was obtained from a human donor who received a combined kidney and bone marrow transplant. Source: Tregs from blood, taken before the transplant. The chain is made from TRBV4-1 and TRBJ2-3; the D call is tentative, TRBD1 or TRBD2, as each matches 6 bases. The CDR3 amino acid sequence is: CASSQGILGGRSTDTQYF. The nucleotide sequence reads as follows: TGCGCCAGCAGCCAAGGCATCTTAGGGGGGAGAAGCACAGATACGCAGTATTTT.